Listed below are T cell receptor beta chains from one sample, sequenced in a study of blood T cells in healthy people across ages. MiXCR was run by TCRdb on the 5' RACE reads, yielding one entry per CDR3 protein. The sample holds approximately 800,000 distinct CDR3 sequences, 55% to 65% seen once. What was sequenced was blood. Every receptor here comes from a man aged 25 to 40 in good health. Each CDR3 is given with its conserved first and last residue. D genes are given only for firm matches. Clone size is stated in some rows and not others, as once, few, many or a class when expanded.

v_gene: TRBV5-1
len: 14
abundance: NA
j_gene: TRBJ2-1
d_gene: NA
CDR3nt: TGCGCCAGCAGCTTGTCGGAGGGCTCGAATGAGCAGTTCTTC
CDR3aa: CASSLSEGSNEQFF

v_gene: TRBV12-3/TRBV12-4
len: 13
abundance: NA
j_gene: TRBJ1-2
d_gene: NA
CDR3nt: TGTGCCAGCAGTTTTTCCGGGGAGGAGGGCTACACCTTC
CDR3aa: CASSFSGEEGYTF

v_gene: TRBV3-1
len: 12
abundance: NA
j_gene: TRBJ1-1
d_gene: NA
CDR3nt: TGTGCCAGCAGCCACGCCGGGACTGAAGCTTTCTTT
CDR3aa: CASSHAGTEAFF

v_gene: TRBV15
len: 14
abundance: once
j_gene: TRBJ2-7
d_gene: NA
CDR3nt: TGTGCCACCAGCAGCGACGGGGAAGTCCACGAGCAGTACTTC
CDR3aa: CATSSDGEVHEQYF

v_gene: TRBV20-1
len: 14
abundance: NA
j_gene: TRBJ2-3
d_gene: NA
CDR3nt: TGCAGTGCTAGGGTAGCCGGCCGAGGAGATACGCAGTATTTT
CDR3aa: CSARVAGRGDTQYF

v_gene: TRBV4-3
len: 14
abundance: NA
j_gene: TRBJ1-6
d_gene: NA
CDR3nt: TGCGCCAGCAGCCAAGAGGGAAATCGGTCACCCCTCCACTTT
CDR3aa: CASSQEGNRSPLHF

v_gene: TRBV7-2
len: 15
abundance: few
j_gene: TRBJ1-2
d_gene: NA
CDR3nt: TGTGCCAGCAGCTTAACCCGGGTAGCTAACTATGGCTACACCTTC
CDR3aa: CASSLTRVANYGYTF

v_gene: TRBV20-1
len: 13
abundance: NA
j_gene: TRBJ1-1
d_gene: NA
CDR3nt: TGCAGTGCTAGCGGACAGCTGAACACTGAAGCTTTCTTT
CDR3aa: CSASGQLNTEAFF

v_gene: TRBV20-1
len: 14
abundance: NA
j_gene: TRBJ2-1
d_gene: NA
CDR3nt: TGCAGTGCTAGATTGGCTAGCTCCTACAATGAGCAGTTCTTC
CDR3aa: CSARLASSYNEQFF

v_gene: TRBV12-3/TRBV12-4
len: 14
abundance: NA
j_gene: TRBJ1-6
d_gene: TRBD1
CDR3nt: TGTGCCAGCAGCGGACAGGGCCTGGGATCACCCCCCCACTTT
CDR3aa: CASSGQGLGSPPHF

v_gene: TRBV29-1
len: 12
abundance: once
j_gene: TRBJ2-7
d_gene: NA
CDR3nt: TGCAGCGCCCAGAGGAGCTCCTACGAGCAGTACTTC
CDR3aa: CSAQRSSYEQYF

v_gene: TRBV11-2
len: 14
abundance: NA
j_gene: TRBJ2-1
d_gene: NA
CDR3nt: TGTGCCAGCAGCTTGATTAGCGAAGGCAATGAGCAGTTCTTC
CDR3aa: CASSLISEGNEQFF

v_gene: TRBV7-9
len: 15
abundance: NA
j_gene: TRBJ2-1
d_gene: TRBD1
CDR3nt: TGTGCCAGCAGCTTAGGACAGGGCATGGGGAATGAGCAGTTCTTC
CDR3aa: CASSLGQGMGNEQFF

v_gene: TRBV6-4
len: 14
abundance: many
j_gene: TRBJ2-6
d_gene: NA
CDR3nt: TGTGCCAGCAGGGACAGCTCTGGGGCCAACGTCCTGACTTTC
CDR3aa: CASRDSSGANVLTF

v_gene: TRBV20-1
len: 11
abundance: NA
j_gene: TRBJ2-7
d_gene: NA
CDR3nt: TGCAGTGCAGGGACTGTCTACGAGCAGTACTTC
CDR3aa: CSAGTVYEQYF

v_gene: TRBV12-3/TRBV12-4
len: 14
abundance: NA
j_gene: TRBJ1-6
d_gene: TRBD1
CDR3nt: TGTGCCAGCAGGCGACAGGGGGCTAATTCACCCCTCCACTTT
CDR3aa: CASRRQGANSPLHF

v_gene: TRBV29-1
len: 17
abundance: few
j_gene: TRBJ2-1
d_gene: NA
CDR3nt: TGCAGCGTTGAAGGGGGGATAGAGGCACTATCCTACAATGAGCAGTTCTTC
CDR3aa: CSVEGGIEALSYNEQFF

v_gene: TRBV28
len: 13
abundance: once
j_gene: TRBJ1-2
d_gene: NA
CDR3nt: TGTGCCAGCTGGGCAGTCCCTAACTATGGCTACACCTTC
CDR3aa: CASWAVPNYGYTF

v_gene: TRBV4-3
len: 16
abundance: NA
j_gene: TRBJ2-3
d_gene: TRBD2
CDR3nt: TGCGCCAGCAGCCAGGCTAAAAGCGGGGGGATAGATACGCAGTATTTT
CDR3aa: CASSQAKSGGIDTQYF

v_gene: TRBV12-3/TRBV12-4
len: 14
abundance: NA
j_gene: TRBJ2-5
d_gene: TRBD1
CDR3nt: TGTGCCCGCAGTAAGAGGGGGACAGAAGAGACCCAGTACTTC
CDR3aa: CARSKRGTEETQYF

v_gene: TRBV2
len: 14
abundance: once
j_gene: TRBJ2-5
d_gene: TRBD1
CDR3nt: TGTGCCAGCAGTGGACGACAGGGAACCGAGACCCAGTACTTC
CDR3aa: CASSGRQGTETQYF

v_gene: TRBV6-5
len: 14
abundance: NA
j_gene: TRBJ2-1
d_gene: NA
CDR3nt: TGTGCCAGCAGTTACAGTCGATTAAGCAATGAGCAGTTCTTC
CDR3aa: CASSYSRLSNEQFF

v_gene: TRBV12-3/TRBV12-4
len: 15
abundance: NA
j_gene: TRBJ2-5
d_gene: NA
CDR3nt: TGTGCCAGCAGTGTCCAACGGGGGGCGGGTGAGACCCAGTACTTC
CDR3aa: CASSVQRGAGETQYF

v_gene: TRBV28
len: 14
abundance: NA
j_gene: TRBJ2-3
d_gene: NA
CDR3nt: TGTGCCAGCAGCCGACCGGCCCGTCGGGATACGCAGTATTTT
CDR3aa: CASSRPARRDTQYF

v_gene: TRBV4-3
len: 15
abundance: few
j_gene: TRBJ1-2
d_gene: NA
CDR3nt: TGCGCCAGCAGCCCAGCCGACAGCCACCACTATGGCTACACCTTC
CDR3aa: CASSPADSHHYGYTF

v_gene: TRBV30
len: 15
abundance: NA
j_gene: TRBJ1-1
d_gene: NA
CDR3nt: TGTGCCTGGAGCGCACACGGACGGGGGAACACTGAAGCTTTCTTT
CDR3aa: CAWSAHGRGNTEAFF

v_gene: TRBV30
len: 11
abundance: NA
j_gene: TRBJ1-2
d_gene: NA
CDR3nt: TGTGCCTGGGCGACTTACTATGGCTACACCTTC
CDR3aa: CAWATYYGYTF

v_gene: TRBV20-1
len: 9
abundance: NA
j_gene: TRBJ2-5
d_gene: NA
CDR3nt: TGCAGTGCCACAGAGACCCAGTACTTC
CDR3aa: CSATETQYF

v_gene: TRBV28
len: 11
abundance: NA
j_gene: TRBJ2-1
d_gene: NA
CDR3nt: TGTGCCAGCAGTGAAACCTGGGGGCAGTTCTTC
CDR3aa: CASSETWGQFF